A selection of T cell receptor beta chains follows, all from one sample in a study of blood T cell repertoires in COVID-19. TCRdb keeps only in-frame clones here, not all; method: immunoSEQ multiplex PCR. Here the sample spans tens of thousands of clones, around 83% being singletons. Material: peripheral blood. Every receptor here comes from a human donor in a cohort sampled during active or convalescent COVID-19. The conserved cysteine and the conserved F or W are not part of the CDR3 here.

v_gene,CDR3aa
TRBV5-5,ASSFGAAQETQY
TRBV19,ASSIGAGNQPQH
TRBV6-4,ASSEGGIHEKLF
TRBV5-1,ASSSVAGPPGEQY
TRBV9,ASSVVSGGVTGELF
TRBV6-5,ASSGTGLGTGELF
TRBV4-3,ASSQVAGEVQY
TRBV30,AWNRGVTEAF
TRBV9,ASSVGVGGAGEQY
TRBV24-1,ATSDLPRNYPSGTGELF
TRBV3-1/TRBV3-2,ASSQGRGGYNEQF
TRBV4-2,ASSQARGENYEQY
TRBV12-2,ASRFRTATYEQY
TRBV7-2,ASSFRPETQY
TRBV6-6,ASRSQGATEAF
TRBV2,ASSLDRRTEAF
TRBV5-1,ASSPTGGPWDNEQF
TRBV28,ASSPPDRGSAF
TRBV6-1,ASSETIGQGQH
TRBV5-5,ASSLDRGTEAF
TRBV9,ASSVGTALNTEAF
TRBV7-9,ASSFTGEAQH
TRBV23-1,ASRRCYRDNSNQPQH